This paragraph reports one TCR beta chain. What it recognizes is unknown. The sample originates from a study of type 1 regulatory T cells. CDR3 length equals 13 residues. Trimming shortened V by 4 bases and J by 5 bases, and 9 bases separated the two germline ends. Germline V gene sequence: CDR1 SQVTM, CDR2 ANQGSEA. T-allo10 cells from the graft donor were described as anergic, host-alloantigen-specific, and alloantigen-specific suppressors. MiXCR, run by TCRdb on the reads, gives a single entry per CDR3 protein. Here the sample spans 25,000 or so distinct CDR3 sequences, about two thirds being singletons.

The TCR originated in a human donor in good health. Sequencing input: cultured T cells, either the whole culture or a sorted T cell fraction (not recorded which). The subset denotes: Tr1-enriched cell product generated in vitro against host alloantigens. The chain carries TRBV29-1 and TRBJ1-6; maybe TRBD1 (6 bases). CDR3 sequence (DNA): TGCAGCGTTGGCAAGGGGGATAATTCACCCCTCCACTTT. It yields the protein CSVGKGDNSPLHF.